What follows describes a single T cell receptor (beta chain). Its cognate antigen is unknown. Using a few donor pairs, the authors sequenced unstimulated naive, memory, effector memory and TEMRA subsets. This sample was included in a study of siplizumab effects on memory and regulatory T cells. Here immunoSEQ multiplex PCR was the method, and the copy in TCRdb shows in-frame clones only, minus some. The data show tens of thousands of clones, roughly 96% seen once. Study results and caveats: Controls had around 27% Treg-derived mappable alloreactive CD4+ clones on average, versus approximately 70% with siplizumab. The study did not confirm that proliferating Tregs from siplizumab cultures were suppressive. Most proliferating CD4+ or CD8+ clones, roughly 75-95%, had no naive or memory assignment.

The sequence came from a human donor in good health. Source material: naive CD8+ T cells sorted from blood.

This chain's CDR3 is CSASAWSSGNTIYF. For the CDR3, the DNA is TGCAGCGCCTCCGCTTGGAGCTCTGGAAACACCATATATTTT. The rearrangement joins TRBV29-1 to TRBJ1-3, with D hard to call. The V and J ends lost 7 bases and 0 bases respectively, with 13 bases between them. The CDR3 loop spans 14 amino acids. The germline V gene has CDR1 SQVTM and CDR2 ANQGSEA.